This TCR beta chain was captured in a study of shared clonotypes between healthy human individuals. This clone has only one observation. Its specificity is unknown. V gave up 0 bases and J gave up 5 bases; unmatched junction bases: 8. The CDR3 runs 17 residues. Germline CDR1 MNHNS, CDR2 SASEGT. Study processing details: Junction-only sequences without quality scores were provided by ImmunoSEQ, so filtering was different. Assay: immunoSEQ multiplex PCR; the TCRdb copy retains only in-frame clones and omits some. V and J calls and clone size are given by that table; D and trimming were obtained from the DNA. The sample records 1.6 million or so clones, around 97% being singletons. Regarding the study as a whole: Researchers sampled only blood; tissue repertoires likely differ. Inspection by rarefaction showed sorted-subset sequencing to be incomplete despite large depth. Non-shared clonotypes were found to have lower generation probabilities than the clonotypes that were shared by all four of the sorted-subset donors.

The material sequenced was naive CD4+ T cells sorted from blood. Noted subset: CD45RA+ positively selected. The rearrangement joins TRBV6-1 to TRBJ2-5, with 11 bases identical to TRBD2. The sequence was obtained from a man aged 30 to 39 in good health. CDR3 amino acids: CASSEALWIAGGETQYF. The CDR3 coding sequence is TGTGCCAGCAGTGAAGCGCTTTGGATAGCGGGAGGGGAGACCCAGTACTTC.